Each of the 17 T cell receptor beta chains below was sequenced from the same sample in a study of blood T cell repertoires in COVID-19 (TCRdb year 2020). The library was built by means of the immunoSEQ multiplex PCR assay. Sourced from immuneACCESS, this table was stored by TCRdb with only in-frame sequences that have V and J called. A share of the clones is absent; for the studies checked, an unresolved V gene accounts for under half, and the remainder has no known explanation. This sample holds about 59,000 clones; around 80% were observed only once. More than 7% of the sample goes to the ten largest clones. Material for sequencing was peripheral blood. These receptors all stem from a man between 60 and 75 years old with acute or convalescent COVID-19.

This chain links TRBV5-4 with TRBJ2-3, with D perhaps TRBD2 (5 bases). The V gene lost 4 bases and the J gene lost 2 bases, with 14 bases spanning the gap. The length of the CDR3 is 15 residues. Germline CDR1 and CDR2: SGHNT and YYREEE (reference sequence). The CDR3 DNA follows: TGTGCCAGCAGCCCTATTCCGGGGTCCACAGATACGCAGTATTTT. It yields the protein CASSPIPGSTDTQYF.

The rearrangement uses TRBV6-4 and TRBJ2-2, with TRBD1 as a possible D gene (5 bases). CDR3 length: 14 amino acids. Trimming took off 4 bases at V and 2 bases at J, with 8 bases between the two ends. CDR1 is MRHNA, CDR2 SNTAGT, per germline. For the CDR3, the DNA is TGTGCCAGCAGTGCCAGGGATAACACCGGGGAGCTGTTTTTT. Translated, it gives CASSARDNTGELFF.

CDR3: CASSRERTPNTSYNQPQHF. The CDR3 DNA reads as TGCGCCAGCAGCAGGGAGAGGACCCCCAATACGAGCTACAATCAGCCCCAGCATTTT. The genes are TRBV5-1 and TRBJ1-5; D gene uncertain. Trimming took 4 bases from V and 3 from J, leaving 26 bases between them. Per the germline V gene, CDR1 is SGHRS and CDR2 is YFSETQ. The CDR3 length is 19 residues.

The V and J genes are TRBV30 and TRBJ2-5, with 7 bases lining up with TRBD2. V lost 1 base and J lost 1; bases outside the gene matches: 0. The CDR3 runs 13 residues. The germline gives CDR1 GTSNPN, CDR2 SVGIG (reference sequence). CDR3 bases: TGTGCCTGGAGTGGGACTAGCCAAGAGACCCAGTACTTC. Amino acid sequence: CAWSGTSQETQYF.

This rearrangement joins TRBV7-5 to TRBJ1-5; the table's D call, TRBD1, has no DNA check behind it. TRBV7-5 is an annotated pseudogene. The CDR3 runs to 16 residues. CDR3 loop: CARSSMGQTWDQPQHF. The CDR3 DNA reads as TGTGCCAGAAGCTCTATGGGACAGACCTGGGATCAGCCCCAGCATTTT.

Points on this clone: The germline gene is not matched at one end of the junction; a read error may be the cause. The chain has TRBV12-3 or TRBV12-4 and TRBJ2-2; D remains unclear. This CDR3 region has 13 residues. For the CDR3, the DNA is TGTGCCAACAGTCCGAGATCCACCGGGGAGCTGTTTTTT. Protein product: CANSPRSTGELFF.

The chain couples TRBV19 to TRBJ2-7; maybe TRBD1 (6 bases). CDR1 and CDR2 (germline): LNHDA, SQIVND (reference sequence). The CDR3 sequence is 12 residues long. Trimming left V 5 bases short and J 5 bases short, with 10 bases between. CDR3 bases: TGTGCCAGTAGTCTCGGGACACACGAGCAGTACTTC. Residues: CASSLGTHEQYF.

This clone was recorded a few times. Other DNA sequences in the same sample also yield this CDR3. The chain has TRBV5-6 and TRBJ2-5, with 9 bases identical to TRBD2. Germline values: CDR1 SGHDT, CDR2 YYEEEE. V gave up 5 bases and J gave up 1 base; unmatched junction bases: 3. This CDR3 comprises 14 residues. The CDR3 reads CASSLTSGQETQYF. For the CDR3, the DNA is TGTGCCAGCAGTTTGACTAGCGGCCAAGAGACCCAGTACTTC.

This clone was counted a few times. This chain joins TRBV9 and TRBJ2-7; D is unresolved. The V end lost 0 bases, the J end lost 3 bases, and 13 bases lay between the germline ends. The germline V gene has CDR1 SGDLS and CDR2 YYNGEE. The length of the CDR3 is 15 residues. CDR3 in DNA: TGTGCCAGCAGCGTAGCCCCCGACACCCACTACGAGCAGTACTTC. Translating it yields CASSVAPDTHYEQYF.

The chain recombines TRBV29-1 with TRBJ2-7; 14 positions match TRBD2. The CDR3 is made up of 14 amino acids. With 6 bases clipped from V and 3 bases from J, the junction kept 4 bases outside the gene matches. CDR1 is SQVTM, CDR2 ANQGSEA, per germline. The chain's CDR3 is CSVGLAGGGYEQYF. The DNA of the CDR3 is TGCAGCGTCGGACTAGCGGGGGGCGGCTACGAGCAGTACTTC.

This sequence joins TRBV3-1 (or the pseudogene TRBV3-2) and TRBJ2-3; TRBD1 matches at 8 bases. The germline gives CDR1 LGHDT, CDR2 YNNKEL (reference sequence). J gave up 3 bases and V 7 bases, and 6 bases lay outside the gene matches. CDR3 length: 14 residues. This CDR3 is CASKQGEITDTQYF. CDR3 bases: TGTGCCAGCAAACAGGGGGAAATAACAGATACGCAGTATTTT.

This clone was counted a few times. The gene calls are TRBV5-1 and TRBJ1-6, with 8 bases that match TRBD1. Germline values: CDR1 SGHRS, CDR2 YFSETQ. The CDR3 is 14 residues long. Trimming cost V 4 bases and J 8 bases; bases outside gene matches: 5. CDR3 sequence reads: CASSMTGEDSPLHF. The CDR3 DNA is TGCGCCAGCAGCATGACAGGGGAAGATTCACCCCTCCACTTT. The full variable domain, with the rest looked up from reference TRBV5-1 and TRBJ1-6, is KAGVTQTPRYLIKTRGQQVTLSCSPISGHRSVSWYQQTPGQGLQFLFEYFSETQRNKGNFPGRFSGRQFSNSRSEMNVSTLELGDSALYLCASSMTGEDSPLHFGNGTRLTVT.

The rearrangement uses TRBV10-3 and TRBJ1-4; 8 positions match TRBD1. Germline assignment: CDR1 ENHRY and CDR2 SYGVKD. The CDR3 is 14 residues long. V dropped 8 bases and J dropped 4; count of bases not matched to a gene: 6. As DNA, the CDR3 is TGTGCCATCGGCGGGACAGGCCTTAATGAAAAACTGTTTTTT. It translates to CAIGGTGLNEKLFF.

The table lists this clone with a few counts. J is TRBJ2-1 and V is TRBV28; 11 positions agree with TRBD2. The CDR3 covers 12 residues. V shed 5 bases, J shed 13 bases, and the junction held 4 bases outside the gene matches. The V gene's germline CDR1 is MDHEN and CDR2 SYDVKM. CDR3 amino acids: CASSPTSGGQFF. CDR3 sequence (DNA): TGTGCCAGCAGTCCAACTAGCGGGGGTCAGTTCTTC.

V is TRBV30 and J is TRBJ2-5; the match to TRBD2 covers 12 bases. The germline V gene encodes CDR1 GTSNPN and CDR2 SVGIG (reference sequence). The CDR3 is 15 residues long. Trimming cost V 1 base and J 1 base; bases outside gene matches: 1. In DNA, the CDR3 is TGTGCCTGGAGTGCACTAGCGGGGGGCCAAGAGACCCAGTACTTC. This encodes CAWSALAGGQETQYF. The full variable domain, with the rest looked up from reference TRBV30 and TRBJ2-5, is SQTIHQWPATLVQPVGSPLSLECTVEGTSNPNLYWYRQAAGRGLQLLFYSVGIGQISSEVPQNLSASRPQDRQFILSSKKLLLSDSGFYLCAWSALAGGQETQYFGPGTRLLVL.

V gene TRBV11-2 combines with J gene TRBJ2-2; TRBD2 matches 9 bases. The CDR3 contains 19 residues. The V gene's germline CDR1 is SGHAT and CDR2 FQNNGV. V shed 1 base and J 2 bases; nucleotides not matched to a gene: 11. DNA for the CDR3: TGTGCCAGCAGCTTAGGGTCCCTAGGAGCGGGGGGCAACACCGGGGAGCTGTTTTTT. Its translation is CASSLGSLGAGGNTGELFF.

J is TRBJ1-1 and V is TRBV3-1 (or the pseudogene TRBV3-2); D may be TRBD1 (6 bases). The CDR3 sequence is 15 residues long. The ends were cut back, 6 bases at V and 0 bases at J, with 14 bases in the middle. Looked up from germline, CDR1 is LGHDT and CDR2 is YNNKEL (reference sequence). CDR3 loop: CASRGASPLNTEAFF. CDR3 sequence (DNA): TGTGCCAGCAGGGGGGCCAGCCCTCTGAACACTGAAGCTTTCTTT.